This T cell receptor (beta chain) comes out of a study of CXCR3-negative and CXCR3-positive naive CD8 T cells. The overall study: The dataset comprises some 150 million TRB reads in total, with about 1.5 +/- 0.3 million reads per library. Study-level findings and limits: Hydrophobicity was higher for TRB CDR3s found in CXCR3-positive naive cells than in CXCR3-negative naive cells.

The CD45RO-CCR7+CD27+CD95- phenotype denoted naive CD8+ T cells. About this clonotype: Its antigen is still unknown.

The length of the CDR3 is 16 residues. The germline CDR1 and CDR2 sequences are SGHTA and FQGTGA. The method, 5' RACE with UMI labels, was used to prepare the TRB cDNA libraries. Following a re-call of the 5' RACE reads, TCRdb has one entry per CDR3 protein and lacks DNA. The listing records 70,000 to 95,000 distinct CDR3 sequences. The receptor comes from a human donor in good health. Some clones in this sample may be carry-over from other donors' samples. The chain joins TRBV7-3 to TRBJ1-4; TCRdb designates TRBD1, a call that cannot be tested without DNA. Source material: naive CXCR3- CD8+ T cells from blood. Subset in this sample: CD45RO-CCR7+CD27+CD95- naive CD8+ T cells lacking CXCR3 (TNR3-). The CDR3 sequence: CASSRTQGDRREKLFF.